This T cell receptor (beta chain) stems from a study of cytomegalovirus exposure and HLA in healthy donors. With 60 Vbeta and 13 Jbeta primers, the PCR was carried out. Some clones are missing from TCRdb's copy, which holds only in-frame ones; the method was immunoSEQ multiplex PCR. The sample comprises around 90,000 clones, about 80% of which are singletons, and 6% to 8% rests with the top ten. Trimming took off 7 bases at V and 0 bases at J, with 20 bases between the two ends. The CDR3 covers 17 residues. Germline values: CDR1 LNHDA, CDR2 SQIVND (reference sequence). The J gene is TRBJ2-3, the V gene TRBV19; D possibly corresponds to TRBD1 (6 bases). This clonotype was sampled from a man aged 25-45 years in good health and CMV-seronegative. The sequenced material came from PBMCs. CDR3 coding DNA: TGTGCCAGTACCACACGGACAGCCGCTTGGAGCACAGATACGCAGTATTTT. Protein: CASTTRTAAWSTDTQYF.